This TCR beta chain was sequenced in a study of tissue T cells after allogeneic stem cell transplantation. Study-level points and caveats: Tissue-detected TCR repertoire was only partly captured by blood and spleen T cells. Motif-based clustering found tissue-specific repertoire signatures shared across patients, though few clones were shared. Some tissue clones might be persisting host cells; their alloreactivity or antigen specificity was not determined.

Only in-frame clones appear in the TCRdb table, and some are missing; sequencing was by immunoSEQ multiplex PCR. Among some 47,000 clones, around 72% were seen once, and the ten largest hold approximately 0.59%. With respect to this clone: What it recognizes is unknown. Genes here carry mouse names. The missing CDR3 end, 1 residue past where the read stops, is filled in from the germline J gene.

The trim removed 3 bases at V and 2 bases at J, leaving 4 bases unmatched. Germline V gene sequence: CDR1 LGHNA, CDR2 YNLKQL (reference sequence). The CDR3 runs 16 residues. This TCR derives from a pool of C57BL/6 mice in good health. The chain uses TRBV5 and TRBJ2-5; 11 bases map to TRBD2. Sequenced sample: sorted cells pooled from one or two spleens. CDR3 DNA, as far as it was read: TGTGCCAGCAGCCAGTGGACTGGGGGGATCCAAGACACCCAGTAC. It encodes CASSQWTGGIQDTQY. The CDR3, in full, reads CASSQWTGGIQDTQYF.